This T cell receptor (beta chain) was sequenced for a study of blood T cells in healthy people across ages. Alongside a J-beta primer mix, a sample-barcoded 5' primer served in a second PCR lasting roughly 6 to 11 cycles. Each CDR3 protein is one row after TCRdb ran MiXCR on the 5' RACE reads. The table includes just under 550,000 distinct CDR3 sequences, approximately 25% detected once. Per germline, CDR1 LGHNA and CDR2 YSLEER. The CDR3 is 15 residues long. The same data also contributed to another study, on T cells of mothers and their children. That report notes: Amplification in the second PCR used the M1S primer, which added sample barcodes and 2-4 random nucleotides.

Specimen: blood. This TCR derives from a boy between 10 and 17 years old in good health. The chain recombines TRBV4-3 with TRBJ2-5; D is possibly TRBD2 (7 bases). With the DNA end fitting TRBJ2-7 better, the J assignment may be wrong. CDR3 sequence reads: CASSQGGGLIYEQYF. The CDR3 DNA follows: TGCGCCAGCAGCCAAGGGGGGGGGCTTATCTACGAGCAGTACTTC.